These T cell receptor beta chains were read from a single sample in a study of blood T cell repertoires in COVID-19. This table comes from immunoSEQ multiplex PCR, and its TCRdb copy is limited to in-frame clones, with some not included. Among fewer than 70,000 clones listed, around nine tenths were seen once. What was sequenced was peripheral blood. Receptor source: a man between 45 and 60 years old with active COVID-19. CDR3s include the opening cysteine and the closing phenylalanine or tryptophan. D genes are given only for firm matches.

>TRBJ2-1|NA|TRBV6-2/TRBV6-3
CASSYVDRNEQFF
>TRBJ1-4|NA|TRBV25-1
CASSDEGDEKLFF
>TRBJ1-4|NA|TRBV24-1
CATSDGQGGMDEKLFF
>TRBJ2-6|NA|TRBV28
CASSLPGDGANVLTF
>TRBJ2-5|NA|TRBV27
CASSFWVGALETQYF
>TRBJ2-2|TRBD1|TRBV6-5
CASRTGGNTGELFF
>TRBJ1-6|NA|TRBV7-2
CASSPETRGIGPLHF
>TRBJ2-1|TRBD2|TRBV9
CASSPRGTSGNEQFF
>TRBJ2-7|NA|TRBV7-3
CASSPEVGNYEQYF
>TRBJ1-1|TRBD1|TRBV3-1/TRBV3-2
CASSLRDRGPSSSEAFF
>TRBJ2-7|TRBD1|TRBV9
CASSVKWTGDEQYF
>TRBJ2-1|TRBD2|TRBV9
CASSVGRTSVIEQFF
>TRBJ2-7|TRBD1|TRBV6-5
CASSSTLQGELRF
>TRBJ2-1|NA|TRBV19
CASSIEGTNSYNEQFF
>TRBJ2-7|NA|TRBV25-1
CASAGQTYEQYF
>TRBJ1-2|NA|TRBV6-6
CASSVATEGYTF
>TRBJ1-6|NA|TRBV27
CASSLQDYNNSPLHF
>TRBJ2-2|TRBD2|TRBV7-3
CASSRSGSGNTGELFF
>TRBJ1-1|NA|TRBV18
CASSPSRENTEAFF
>TRBJ1-1|NA|TRBV7-2
CASSLSLSEAFF
>TRBJ2-1|TRBD1|TRBV18
CASSPGTGEGNEQFF
>TRBJ2-3|NA|TRBV18
CASSPSVSTDTQYF
>TRBJ1-2|TRBD1|TRBV7-9
CASSLQGTRGYTF
>TRBJ2-7|TRBD2|TRBV2
CASSGTSGSYEQYF
>TRBJ1-4|NA|TRBV4-3
CASSQGERSGYEKLFF
>TRBJ2-2|NA|TRBV27
CASSLETSGAGELFF
>TRBJ1-3|TRBD1|TRBV4-1
CASSQETGAGNTIYF
>TRBJ2-5|TRBD1|TRBV6-5
CASSYTGEKETQYF
>TRBJ1-2|NA|TRBV9
CASSPQVAPTVGYTF
>TRBJ2-5|TRBD1|TRBV5-8
CASSTDREKETQYF
>TRBJ2-3|TRBD2|TRBV15
CATSREWTSGRTDTQYF
>TRBJ2-5|NA|TRBV3-1/TRBV3-2
CASSQVGPGRETQYF
>TRBJ1-4|TRBD1|TRBV28
CASTTQGGRHEKLFF
>TRBJ1-5|NA|TRBV28
CASSTLRAGVVQPQHF
>TRBJ1-1|NA|TRBV19
CASSTVNTEAFF
>TRBJ2-7|TRBD1|TRBV7-9
CASSLTGGAYEQYF
>TRBJ2-1|NA|TRBV15
CATSREGGKGSYNEQFF
>TRBJ2-1|TRBD2|TRBV5-1
CASSLAGTSGSGEQFF
>TRBJ2-7|TRBD2|TRBV5-1
CASSLGTSGSTYEQYF
>TRBJ2-3|TRBD2|TRBV9
CASGRGTSGRSTDTQYF
>TRBJ2-2|NA|TRBV10-3
CAISINGQTGELFF
>TRBJ1-2|NA|TRBV2
CASSVKMDGDYGYTF
>TRBJ2-7|NA|TRBV23-1
CASRATLGIKGCYEQYF
>TRBJ1-3|NA|TRBV4-2
CASSQALDKSGNTIYF
>TRBJ1-1|NA|TRBV10-3
CAISTVTSGAFF